This T cell receptor (beta chain) was identified during a study of control samples from healthy donors and cancer patients. The method was immunoSEQ multiplex PCR; TCRdb's version includes in-frame clones alone and lacks a portion of them. This repertoire shows around 80,000 clones, around 92% found once; its top ten account for 17%. Trimming removed 3 bases from V and 6 bases from J; junction bases left unmatched: 2. The CDR3 spans 15 residues. The germline V gene encodes CDR1 GTSNPN and CDR2 SVGIG (reference sequence). The V call is TRBV30, the J call TRBJ2-2; 15 nucleotides agree with TRBD2. Input material: blood. The clonotype originates from a man in his fifties or sixties in good health. The CDR3 sequence: CAWSRTSGGAGELFF. CDR3 sequence (DNA): TGTGCCTGGAGCCGGACTAGCGGGGGGGCCGGGGAGCTGTTTTTT.